A selection of T cell receptor beta chains follows, all from one sample in a study of OX40 agonist ivuxolimab in advanced cancers. Sequencing was performed with immunoSEQ multiplex PCR; in TCRdb, only in-frame clones are kept and a portion is missing. Found here are tens of thousands of clones, around 85% of them singletons; the top ten hold roughly 15%. The specimen was CD4+ or CD8+ T cells sorted from blood, collected in a trial of the OX40 agonist ivuxolimab. All receptors derive from an adult with an advanced solid tumor such as melanoma, head and neck, liver or kidney cancer. CDR3s include the opening cysteine and the closing phenylalanine or tryptophan. D genes are given only for firm matches. Not every row has a clone size; where given, it reads once, few, many or a size class.

V gene	clone size	J gene	D gene	CDR3 DNA	CDR3 protein
TRBV5-1	.	TRBJ2-1	.	TGCGCCAGCAGCTGGGGGAGCTCCTACAATGAGCAGTTCTTC	CASSWGSSYNEQFF
TRBV27	once	TRBJ2-6	.	TGTGCCAGCAGTTTCAGGTCTGGGGCCAACGTCCTGACTTTC	CASSFRSGANVLTF
TRBV18	.	TRBJ1-1	TRBD1	TGTGCCAGCTCACCCACAGGGGACCCAAAACGGAGCACTGAAGCTTTCTTT	CASSPTGDPKRSTEAFF
TRBV5-4	few	TRBJ2-4	TRBD1	TGTGCCAGCAGCTGGCCGGACAGGCCAAACATTCAGTACTTC	CASSWPDRPNIQYF
TRBV4-1	.	TRBJ2-1	TRBD1	TGCGCCAGCAGTCCAAGAAGTAGAGGGGGCCCTGGGGATGAACAGTTCTTC	CASSPRSRGGPGDEQFF
TRBV6-5	.	TRBJ2-7	TRBD1	TGTGCCAGCAGTTACGGTTGGACAGGGAACTACGAGCAGTACTTC	CASSYGWTGNYEQYF
TRBV4-2	.	TRBJ2-7	TRBD1	TGTGCCAGCAGCCAAGGGACAGGGGGTTCCTACGAGCAGTACTTC	CASSQGTGGSYEQYF
TRBV15	.	TRBJ1-1	TRBD1	TGTGCCGTAGGGACAGCTTTGAACACTGAAGCTTTCTTT	CAVGTALNTEAFF
TRBV6-6	.	TRBJ2-7	TRBD2	TGTGCCAGCAGGCGGGGACTAGCAGGGGTCCGCGAGCAGTACTTC	CASRRGLAGVREQYF
TRBV19	.	TRBJ1-5	.	TGTGCCAGTAGTATCACGACCGGGCAGCCCCAGCATTTT	CASSITTGQPQHF
TRBV4-1	.	TRBJ2-2	TRBD1	TGCGCCAGCAGCCAGGTCGACAGGGGCAACACCGGGGAGCTGTTTTTT	CASSQVDRGNTGELFF
TRBV2	few	TRBJ1-3	.	TGTGCCAGCAGACAGACTATCCGCTCTGGAAACACCATATATTTT	CASRQTIRSGNTIYF
TRBV28	.	TRBJ2-1	.	TGTGCCAGCAGTGCCGGGGGACAGCGTTACAATGAGCAGTTCTTC	CASSAGGQRYNEQFF